The source of this T cell receptor beta chain is a study of cytomegalovirus exposure and HLA in healthy donors. This PCR relied on a set of 60 Vbeta primers and 13 Jbeta primers. Here immunoSEQ multiplex PCR was the method, and the copy in TCRdb shows in-frame clones only, minus some. The profile shows about 200,000 clones, around 85% of them singletons. Points from the study as a whole: When the data were analyzed later, several of the most significant clusters appeared to be linked to common viral pathogens.

Note on this clone: Its specificity is unknown.

The germline CDR1 and CDR2 sequences are LNHDA and SQIVND (reference sequence). V dropped 5 bases and J dropped 1 base, with 9 bases sitting between them. This CDR3 contains 14 residues. The origin of this receptor is a girl aged 2-9 years in good health and CMV-seronegative. Material: PBMCs. This chain joins TRBV19 and TRBJ2-1; D perhaps matches TRBD2 (5 bases). CDR3 protein: CASSRPGSYNEQFF. The CDR3 DNA is TGTGCCAGTAGTCGACCGGGGTCCTACAATGAGCAGTTCTTC.